This is a list of T cell receptor beta chains from one sample in a study of OX40 agonist ivuxolimab in advanced cancers. Only in-frame clones appear in the TCRdb table, and some are missing; sequencing was by immunoSEQ multiplex PCR. This sample has some 150,000 clones; 90% occur once, and the top ten carry 1.1%. The material sequenced was CD4+ or CD8+ T cells sorted from blood, taken in a trial of the OX40 agonist ivuxolimab. The receptor set was obtained from an adult with an advanced solid tumor such as melanoma, head and neck, liver or kidney cancer. Both conserved end residues are part of each CDR3. Each record gives: V gene, D gene, clone size, J gene, CDR3 DNA, CDR3 protein. The D gene is left open where the match is weak. Size tells how often a clone was seen (once, few, many) or the class of an expanded clone, and some rows leave it out.

V: TRBV28; D: -; size: -; J: TRBJ1-1; DNA: TGTGCCAGCAGTTTGACGCAGGGGAACACTGAAGCTTTCTTT; CDR3: CASSLTQGNTEAFF
V: TRBV28; D: TRBD1; size: few; J: TRBJ1-5; DNA: TGTGCCAGCAGTCCAAGGGACAGACAGGATCAGCCCCAGCATTTT; CDR3: CASSPRDRQDQPQHF
V: TRBV18; D: TRBD1; size: -; J: TRBJ1-1; DNA: TGTGCCAGCTCACCGGACAGGACCACTGAAGCTTTCTTT; CDR3: CASSPDRTTEAFF
V: TRBV5-4; D: TRBD1; size: -; J: TRBJ2-2; DNA: TGTGCCAGCAGCCCACAGGCGGGACAGGGGGGTGGCGGGGAGCTGTTTTTT; CDR3: CASSPQAGQGGGGELFF
V: TRBV4-1; D: -; size: -; J: TRBJ2-2; DNA: TGCGCCAGCAGCCAAGATGGCTACGACACCGGGGAGCTGTTTTTT; CDR3: CASSQDGYDTGELFF
V: TRBV7-2; D: TRBD1; size: -; J: TRBJ1-1; DNA: TGTGCCAGCAGTCGACAGGGAGGGGATACTGAAGCTTTCTTT; CDR3: CASSRQGGDTEAFF
V: TRBV7-8; D: -; size: -; J: TRBJ2-7; DNA: TGTGCCAGCAGCTTAGGGGGGGCAGGGGGCTACGAGCAGTACTTC; CDR3: CASSLGGAGGYEQYF
V: TRBV6-1; D: TRBD1; size: -; J: TRBJ1-4; DNA: TGTGCCAGCAGTGCGTCCGGGACAGGGGGTATCGAAAAACTGTTTTTT; CDR3: CASSASGTGGIEKLFF
V: TRBV14; D: -; size: -; J: TRBJ2-7; DNA: TGTGCCAGCAGCCGAACTACTATGGGGGAGCAGTACTTC; CDR3: CASSRTTMGEQYF
V: TRBV9; D: TRBD2; size: -; J: TRBJ2-7; DNA: TGTGCCAGCAGCGAGGGCGCTAGCGGCTCCTACGAGCAGTACTTC; CDR3: CASSEGASGSYEQYF
V: TRBV5-4; D: TRBD2; size: -; J: TRBJ2-1; DNA: TGTGCCAGCAGCTTGGCGTCTAGCGGGGTAGGGGTTGAGCAGTTCTTC; CDR3: CASSLASSGVGVEQFF
V: TRBV29-1; D: TRBD2; size: -; J: TRBJ2-3; DNA: TGCAGCGTCGGACTAGCGGGAGATACGCAGTATTTT; CDR3: CSVGLAGDTQYF
V: TRBV28; D: -; size: -; J: TRBJ1-5; DNA: TGTGCCAGCAATACGAGGGGAGGGTCTCAGCCCCAGCATTTT; CDR3: CASNTRGGSQPQHF
V: TRBV27; D: -; size: -; J: TRBJ1-6; DNA: TGTGCCAGCAGCCTTTTGGGGCAGGGAGAATCACCCCTCCACTTT; CDR3: CASSLLGQGESPLHF
V: TRBV4-1; D: TRBD1; size: -; J: TRBJ2-2; DNA: TGCGCCAGCAGCCAGACAGGGGGCGGAACCGGGGAGCTGTTTTTT; CDR3: CASSQTGGGTGELFF
V: TRBV29-1; D: -; size: -; J: TRBJ2-5; DNA: TGCAGCGTTGAAGGACCAGCCAAGCAGGAGACCCAGTACTTC; CDR3: CSVEGPAKQETQYF
V: TRBV5-5; D: -; size: -; J: TRBJ2-7; DNA: TGTGCCAGCAGCTTGGTGGGGGGAAGCTCCTACGAGCAGTACTTC; CDR3: CASSLVGGSSYEQYF
V: TRBV5-1; D: TRBD1; size: -; J: TRBJ2-7; DNA: TGCGCCAGCAGCTTACAGGGGGCCTCTTACGAGCAGTACTTC; CDR3: CASSLQGASYEQYF
V: TRBV7-8; D: -; size: -; J: TRBJ2-5; DNA: TGTGCCAGCAGCTTAGCCGCAACAGCCGACCAAGAGACCCAGTACTTC; CDR3: CASSLAATADQETQYF
V: TRBV6-5; D: -; size: -; J: TRBJ2-3; DNA: TGTGCCAGCAGTTTAACACTAGGCAGGGATACGCAGTATTTT; CDR3: CASSLTLGRDTQYF
V: TRBV6-5; D: -; size: -; J: TRBJ1-1; DNA: TGTGCCAGCAGTTACCGGGAATACACTGAAGCTTTCTTT; CDR3: CASSYREYTEAFF
V: TRBV5-5; D: -; size: -; J: TRBJ2-1; DNA: TGTGCCAGCAGCTCGGAGGACTATACTTACAATGAGCAGTTCTTC; CDR3: CASSSEDYTYNEQFF
V: TRBV7-8; D: TRBD1; size: -; J: TRBJ1-1; DNA: TGTGCCAGCAGCCTAACTAGGACAGGGGGAATGGGTACTGAAGCTTTCTTT; CDR3: CASSLTRTGGMGTEAFF
V: TRBV5-1; D: TRBD1; size: -; J: TRBJ2-7; DNA: TGCGCCAGCAGCTTGACCGGGACAGGAGTCGAGCAGTACTTC; CDR3: CASSLTGTGVEQYF
V: TRBV5-1; D: -; size: -; J: TRBJ1-2; DNA: TGCGCCACCTCCCAGGCGGGAGAATATGGCTACACCTTC; CDR3: CATSQAGEYGYTF
V: TRBV5-1; D: TRBD2; size: -; J: TRBJ2-1; DNA: TGCGCCAGCAGCTTGGCCGGCGGGAGGACCATCAATGAGCAGTTCTTC; CDR3: CASSLAGGRTINEQFF
V: TRBV7-8; D: TRBD2; size: -; J: TRBJ2-3; DNA: TGTGCCAGCAGTAGGAGGCGGGAGGGATCAGATACGCAGTATTTT; CDR3: CASSRRREGSDTQYF
V: TRBV2; D: -; size: -; J: TRBJ1-1; DNA: TGTGCCAGCAGTTTTACCGGGACACGTACTGAAGCTTTCTTT; CDR3: CASSFTGTRTEAFF
V: TRBV5-6; D: -; size: -; J: TRBJ1-5; DNA: TGTGCCAGCAGCGTCAGTATGGGAAATCAGCCCCAGCATTTT; CDR3: CASSVSMGNQPQHF
V: TRBV30; D: -; size: -; J: TRBJ1-1; DNA: TGTGCCTGGAGTAACAACAGGGACACTGAAGCTTTCTTT; CDR3: CAWSNNRDTEAFF
V: TRBV2; D: -; size: -; J: TRBJ1-5; DNA: TGTGCCAGCAGTCCAGGGTATAGCAATCAGCCCCAGCATTTT; CDR3: CASSPGYSNQPQHF
V: TRBV28; D: -; size: -; J: TRBJ1-5; DNA: TGTGCCAGCACCCTTACCGGGGGGGAACAGCCCCAGCATTTT; CDR3: CASTLTGGEQPQHF
V: TRBV25-1; D: TRBD2; size: -; J: TRBJ2-5; DNA: TGTGCCAGCAGTGACCCTCCGGTGACTAGCAGGTTTCCGGAGACCCAGTACTTC; CDR3: CASSDPPVTSRFPETQYF
V: TRBV15; D: -; size: -; J: TRBJ1-2; DNA: TGTGCCACCAGCAGAGATCGGGGGGCAGTTGGCTATGGCTACACCTTC; CDR3: CATSRDRGAVGYGYTF
V: TRBV7-2; D: TRBD1; size: -; J: TRBJ2-7; DNA: TGTGCCAGCAGCTTAGCGGGGACAGGGGGACCCTACGAGCAGTACTTC; CDR3: CASSLAGTGGPYEQYF
V: TRBV27; D: -; size: -; J: TRBJ2-7; DNA: TGTGCCAGCAGTTTTAGGACCGACTACGAGCAGTACTTC; CDR3: CASSFRTDYEQYF
V: TRBV2; D: -; size: -; J: TRBJ2-7; DNA: TGTGCCAGCAGTGCAGGCAGACAACGTCGCGAGCAGTACTTC; CDR3: CASSAGRQRREQYF
V: TRBV9; D: TRBD1; size: -; J: TRBJ1-2; DNA: TGTGCCAGCAGCGCTGGGACAGCGATAAACTATGGCTACACCTTC; CDR3: CASSAGTAINYGYTF
V: TRBV5-1; D: TRBD2; size: -; J: TRBJ2-7; DNA: TGCGCCAGCAGCTTCGGACTAGCGGGAGACCCGGCTCTTTTTCTCTACGAGCAGTACTTC; CDR3: CASSFGLAGDPALFLYEQYF
V: TRBV7-2; D: -; size: -; J: TRBJ2-7; DNA: TGTGCCAGCAGCTTAGATCATTTCTCCGAGCAGTACTTC; CDR3: CASSLDHFSEQYF
V: TRBV30; D: TRBD2; size: -; J: TRBJ2-3; DNA: TGTGCCTGGAGGGCTAGCGGTAGCACAGATACGCAGTATTTT; CDR3: CAWRASGSTDTQYF
V: TRBV18; D: -; size: -; J: TRBJ2-5; DNA: TGTGCCAGCTCACCCCCCAGCAGGGACGGAGAGACCCAGTACTTC; CDR3: CASSPPSRDGETQYF
V: TRBV15; D: -; size: -; J: TRBJ2-5; DNA: TGTGCCACCAGCAGAGGATGGGAGACCCAGTACTTC; CDR3: CATSRGWETQYF
V: TRBV4-2; D: TRBD2; size: -; J: TRBJ2-1; DNA: TGTGCCAGCAGCCAAGAAGGACTAGCGGGAGGTAGCTCCTACAATGAGCAGTTCTTC; CDR3: CASSQEGLAGGSSYNEQFF
V: TRBV9; D: -; size: -; J: TRBJ1-1; DNA: TGTGCCAGCAGCGGGCGGGTCGACAGGACCACTGAAGCTTTCTTT; CDR3: CASSGRVDRTTEAFF
V: TRBV5-1; D: -; size: -; J: TRBJ1-1; DNA: TGCGCCAGCAGCTTGGCCCATACGGAAATGAACACTGAAGCTTTCTTT; CDR3: CASSLAHTEMNTEAFF
V: TRBV5-1; D: TRBD2; size: -; J: TRBJ2-2; DNA: TGCGCCAGCAGCTTGGGGGAGGGTTCCTGGAGCACCGGGGAGCTGTTTTTT; CDR3: CASSLGEGSWSTGELFF
V: TRBV19; D: -; size: once; J: TRBJ1-1; DNA: TGTGCCAGTAGTATAGATGGTAGAGAAGCTTTCTTT; CDR3: CASSIDGREAFF
V: TRBV7-3; D: TRBD1; size: -; J: TRBJ2-2; DNA: TGTGCCAGCAGCTCTAGGACAGGGACGAACACCGGGGAGCTGTTTTTT; CDR3: CASSSRTGTNTGELFF
V: TRBV7-3; D: TRBD2; size: -; J: TRBJ2-1; DNA: TGTGCCAGCAGCCCCCCGGGGACTAGCGGTTACAATGAGCAGTTCTTC; CDR3: CASSPPGTSGYNEQFF
V: TRBV27; D: -; size: -; J: TRBJ2-5; DNA: TGTGCCAGCAGTTTATCAACAGGGGGGGTTCGAGAGACCCAGTACTTC; CDR3: CASSLSTGGVRETQYF
V: TRBV19; D: -; size: -; J: TRBJ2-3; DNA: TGTGCCAGTAGTGAACGGGGCCCTCTGAAACCGGAGTATTTT; CDR3: CASSERGPLKPEYF
V: TRBV25-1; D: TRBD1; size: -; J: TRBJ1-2; DNA: TGTGCCAGCAGTGAATGGGGACAGGGGGCCAATACCAGGGGCTACACCTTC; CDR3: CASSEWGQGANTRGYTF